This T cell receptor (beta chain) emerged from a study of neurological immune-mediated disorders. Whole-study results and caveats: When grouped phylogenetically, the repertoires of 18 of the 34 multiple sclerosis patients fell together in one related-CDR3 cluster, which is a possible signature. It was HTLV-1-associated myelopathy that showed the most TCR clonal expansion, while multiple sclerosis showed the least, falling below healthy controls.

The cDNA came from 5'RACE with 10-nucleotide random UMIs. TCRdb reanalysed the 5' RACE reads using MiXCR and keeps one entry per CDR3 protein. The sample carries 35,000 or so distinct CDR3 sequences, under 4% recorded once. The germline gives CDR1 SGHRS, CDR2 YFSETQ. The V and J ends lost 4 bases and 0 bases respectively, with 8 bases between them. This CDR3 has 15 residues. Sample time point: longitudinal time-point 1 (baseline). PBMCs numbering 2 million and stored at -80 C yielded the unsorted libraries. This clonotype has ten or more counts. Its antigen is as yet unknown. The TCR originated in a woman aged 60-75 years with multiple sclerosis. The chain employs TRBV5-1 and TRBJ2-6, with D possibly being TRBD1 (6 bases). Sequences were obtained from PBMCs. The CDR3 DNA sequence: TGCGCCAGCAGCGGACAGAGCTCTGGGGCCAACGTCCTGACTTTC. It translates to CASSGQSSGANVLTF.